These T cell receptor beta chains were read from a single sample in a study of blood T cell repertoires in COVID-19. Libraries were prepared by immunoSEQ multiplex PCR; TCRdb keeps only in-frame clonotypes and omits some of them. The table shows 200,000 to 250,000 clones, with about 83% occurring only once. The sequenced sample consisted of peripheral blood. The receptors stem from a man aged 30 to 45 who had recovered from COVID-19. Both conserved end residues are part of each CDR3. The D gene is left open where the match is weak. The size entry is marked missing in some rows and otherwise reads once, few, many or a size class.

d_gene	j_gene	v_gene	abundance	CDR3aa	CDR3nt
-	TRBJ1-2	TRBV7-3	-	CASSPEGQYGYTF	TGTGCCAGCAGTCCGGAGGGCCAATATGGCTACACCTTC
TRBD1	TRBJ1-1	TRBV10-3	-	CAISPGTVNTEAFF	TGTGCCATCAGTCCCGGGACAGTGAACACTGAAGCTTTCTTT
TRBD1	TRBJ1-2	TRBV5-4	-	CASRILGQVYGYTF	TGTGCCAGCAGAATCCTTGGACAGGTCTATGGCTACACCTTC
-	TRBJ2-5	TRBV3-1/TRBV3-2	-	CASSTLASETQYF	TGTGCCAGCAGCACACTAGCTTCTGAGACCCAGTACTTC
TRBD1	TRBJ1-2	TRBV5-1	-	CASSEDRDGGYTF	TGCGCCAGCAGCGAGGACAGGGACGGTGGCTACACCTTC
-	TRBJ2-2	TRBV5-1	-	CASSLALRDTGELFF	TGCGCCAGCAGCTTGGCCTTGAGGGACACCGGGGAGCTGTTTTTT
-	TRBJ1-3	TRBV9	once	CASPSGTQPLPSGNTIYF	TGTGCCAGCCCTTCCGGGACACAGCCTCTCCCCTCTGGAAACACCATATATTTT
-	TRBJ1-3	TRBV2	-	CASSGTGRGNTIYF	TGTGCCAGCAGTGGTACAGGGCGAGGAAACACCATATATTTT
TRBD1	TRBJ2-2	TRBV5-1	once	CASSWTGQGGLVPTGELFF	TGCGCCAGCAGCTGGACGGGACAGGGAGGTTTGGTACCTACCGGGGAGCTGTTTTTT
TRBD1	TRBJ1-5	TRBV5-6	few	CASSFQTGNQPQHF	TGTGCCAGCAGCTTCCAGACAGGGAATCAGCCCCAGCATTTT
TRBD2	TRBJ2-7	TRBV27	-	CASRPGLAGVREQYF	TGTGCCAGCAGGCCCGGACTAGCGGGGGTTCGCGAGCAGTACTTC
-	TRBJ2-1	TRBV11-2	-	CASSPFEEQFF	TGTGCCAGCAGCCCTTTTGAGGAGCAGTTCTTC
-	TRBJ2-1	TRBV7-7	-	CASSLDSYNEQFF	TGTGCCAGCAGCTTAGACAGCTACAATGAGCAGTTCTTC
-	TRBJ2-3	TRBV29-1	few	CSVRGGGQNTQYF	TGCAGCGTTCGAGGGGGGGGGCAAAATACGCAGTATTTT
-	TRBJ2-2	TRBV10-2	-	CASSNKGPTGELFF	TGCGCCAGCAGCAACAAGGGGCCCACCGGGGAGCTGTTTTTT
-	TRBJ1-3	TRBV19	few	CASSITLSGNTIYF	TGTGCCAGTAGTATCACTCTCTCCGGAAACACCATATATTTT
TRBD2	TRBJ2-5	TRBV2	-	CAIGGRETQYF	TGTGCCATCGGGGGGAGGGAGACCCAGTACTTC
TRBD2	TRBJ2-2	TRBV3-1/TRBV3-2	-	CASSHDVISGGSDGELFF	TGTGCCAGCAGCCACGACGTCATTAGCGGGGGGAGCGACGGGGAGCTGTTTTTT
-	TRBJ1-4	TRBV9	-	CASSVRVGGEKLFF	TGTGCCAGCTCCGTAAGGGTGGGGGGTGAAAAACTGTTTTTT
TRBD2	TRBJ2-3	TRBV9	-	CASSVAGGQVTDTQYF	TGTGCCAGCAGCGTAGCGGGGGGGCAGGTCACAGATACGCAGTATTTT
TRBD1	TRBJ2-7	TRBV6-1	-	CASSEESGGYEQYF	TGTGCCAGCAGTGAAGAGTCAGGGGGCTACGAGCAGTACTTC
-	TRBJ1-1	TRBV19	-	CASSIPGGSSTEAFF	TGTGCCAGTAGTATTCCGGGGGGGTCGAGCACTGAAGCTTTCTTT
TRBD1	TRBJ1-4	TRBV12-3/TRBV12-4	-	CASNRQGSEKLFF	TGTGCCAGCAACCGACAGGGGAGTGAAAAACTGTTTTTT
-	TRBJ2-2	TRBV3-1/TRBV3-2	-	CASSPQVRVAGELFF	TGTGCCAGCAGCCCCCAGGTGAGGGTTGCCGGGGAGCTGTTTTTT
TRBD1	TRBJ2-2	TRBV19	-	CATRAGTVNAGELFF	TGTGCCACCCGGGCCGGGACAGTCAACGCCGGGGAGCTGTTTTTT
TRBD2	TRBJ2-5	TRBV5-4	-	CASSLGPSGQETQYF	TGTGCCAGCAGCTTGGGGCCTAGCGGCCAAGAGACCCAGTACTTC
TRBD1	TRBJ1-1	TRBV7-8	-	CASGNRRTGDGVTEAFF	TGTGCCAGCGGAAATAGGAGGACAGGGGATGGGGTCACTGAAGCTTTCTTT
TRBD2	TRBJ2-5	TRBV5-1	-	CASSFRPRGGVETQYF	TGCGCCAGCAGCTTTCGACCTCGGGGGGGCGTCGAGACCCAGTACTTC
TRBD1	TRBJ1-1	TRBV5-1	once	CASTHGDRNTEAFF	TGCGCCAGCACTCACGGGGACAGAAACACTGAAGCTTTCTTT
TRBD2	TRBJ2-5	TRBV7-9	-	CASSSGLAGGLEETQYF	TGTGCCAGCAGCTCAGGACTAGCGGGGGGGTTGGAAGAGACCCAGTACTTC
-	TRBJ2-3	TRBV4-1	-	CASSQVFRVLDRDTDTQYF	TGCGCCAGCAGCCAAGTCTTCCGGGTCCTAGACCGAGACACAGATACGCAGTATTTT